This T cell receptor (beta chain) was captured in a study of T-cell memory formation after mild COVID-19 (dated by TCRdb to about 2021). Some background on the complete study: Most TCR sequence clusters were specific to one of the two donors. Longitudinal TCRalpha and TCRbeta repertoire sequencing tracked T-cell clones expanding and contracting after mild COVID-19 in a couple of donors. Two young, previously healthy adult volunteers, one female and one male, were included in the cohort. What the study reported, not specific to this receptor: Some responding clones were detected in pre-infection memory, which suggested that pre-existing cross-reactive memory T cells had joined the SARS-CoV-2 response. Clones contracting from day 15 to 85 had balanced CD4/CD8 phenotypes, while a second wave expanding from day 15 to 37 was biased towards CD4+. SARS-CoV-2 specificity of the second-wave clones peaking on day 37 was not confirmed. Only a couple of mild cases were covered by the study, and larger cohorts that include severe cases with pre-infection samples were considered necessary. Contracting CD4+ clones were found mainly in CM and EM memory subsets, while CD8+ clones were enriched in EMRA.

This clonotype was counted only a few times. Its recognized antigen is unknown. No quality values exist for individual bases; no much larger clone is one base distant. Ficoll-Paque density gradient centrifugation was the method used to isolate PBMCs. V ends up 3 bases short and J 2 bases short, with an unmatched junction base count of 6. As encoded in the germline V gene (reference sequence), CDR1 is SEHNR while CDR2 is FQNEAQ. Reading from cysteine to phenylalanine, the CDR3 counts 15 amino acids. CDR3 DNA is the only sequence kept; it has 45 bases, read in frame from the first base. Sequencing was performed on an Illumina NovaSeq 6000. TCRalpha and TCRbeta cDNA libraries were constructed by 5'RACE with constant-segment primers, with sample barcodes and unique molecular identifiers being introduced. RNA was extracted from every sample with Trizol reagent. Library amplification was performed in two PCR steps, and a second sample barcode and Illumina TruSeq adapters were introduced in the second step. Sequencing of libraries was performed on an Illumina NovaSeq with 2 x 150 bp paired-end reads. As for the authors' bioinformatics: Reads were demultiplexed and collapsed into UMI-guided consensus sequences with migec v1.2.7. Using mixcr v2.1.11, UMI consensuses were aligned to TRA and TRB V and J templates and then assembled into clonotypes. Clonotypes were classified as expanded or contracted when called significant by both edgeR and NoisET, with noise models trained on biological replicates. edgeR calls used a false discovery rate-adjusted p below 0.01 and a log2 fold-change threshold of 1. PCA with hierarchical clustering of max-normalized trajectories of the 1000 most abundant clonotypes was used as exploratory dynamics analysis. Separately sequenced CD4+ and CD8+ repertoires were used to assign the CD4 or CD8 phenotype of responding clones. TCRdb reran the public reads through fastp at Q25 and MiXCR, keeping productive beta chains. Each entry merges the rows of one CDR3 protein and shows their most common DNA and genes. The V and J calls follow TCRdb's processing rather than the paper's. A total of roughly 370,000 distinct CDR3 sequences appear in this sample, around a sixth of them only once. The ten largest clones add up to 20% to 25% of the sample.

What was sequenced was PBMCs or a T cell subset sorted from them (not recorded which). The chain is encoded by TRBV7-9 joined to TRBJ2-7; TRBD1 agrees with 8 junctional bases. The sequence was obtained from a man younger than 30 who had mild COVID-19 (a few samples of this study predate the infection). The sample titles of this study are shuffled in the database, so cell type and time point are left out; the donor was told from shared clones. The DNA sequence reads TGTGCCAGCAGCTTCGGCAGGGGGCCTCCCTACGAGCAGTACTTC. This codes for CASSFGRGPPYEQYF.